This entry describes one TCR beta chain. Its antigen remains unidentified. CDR1 SEHNR and CDR2 FQNEAQ come from the germline V gene (reference sequence). Deletions cut 5 bases from V and 2 bases from J, with 16 bases between. The CDR3 consists of 16 residues. Tagging with unique molecular identifiers was a feature of the TCR beta cDNA libraries. Each CDR3 protein is one row after TCRdb ran MiXCR on the PCR reads. In the table there are a few hundred thousand distinct CDR3 sequences, under 55% of which are singletons. This specimen comes from a study of post-analysis software for immune sequencing data. Study results and caveats: Several TRBV segments were more frequent in patients than controls; TRBV5-6, TRBV5-1 and TRBV20-1 belonged to this group. People with multiple sclerosis had a significantly lower normalized Chao1 diversity than controls did.

Sequencing input: blood. The source of this sequence is a girl between 10 and 17 years old with multiple sclerosis. The chain carries TRBV7-9 and TRBJ2-1; the D is unclear. In DNA, the CDR3 is TGTGCCAGCAGCCCCCCGGATGGCGCCACCTACAATGAGCAGTTCTTC. Amino acid sequence: CASSPPDGATYNEQFF.